The rows below give T cell receptor beta chains drawn from one sample of a study of blood T cells in healthy people across ages. TCRdb re-analysed the 5' RACE reads in MiXCR, keeping a single row per CDR3 protein. The table records around 500,000 distinct CDR3 sequences, about 27% of them present only once. These data were also filed under a second study, of T cells of mothers and their children.

The sample consisted of blood. The receptors originated from a boy aged 2 to 10 in good health. Each CDR3 is given with its conserved first and last residue. D genes are given only for firm matches. For some rows the clone size is stated as once, few or many, or as a class when expanded; others skip it.

j_gene | v_gene | abundance | d_gene | CDR3aa | CDR3nt
TRBJ1-2 | TRBV25-1 | few | NA | CATTWGYGYTF | TGTGCCACCACCTGGGGCTATGGCTACACCTTC
TRBJ2-6 | TRBV27 | NA | NA | CASTFGGSGANVLTF | TGTGCCAGCACCTTCGGGGGTTCTGGGGCCAACGTCCTGACTTTC
TRBJ2-3 | TRBV29-1 | few | TRBD2 | CSVEDVVAGATDTQYF | TGCAGCGTTGAAGATGTAGTAGCGGGGGCTACAGATACGCAGTATTTT
TRBJ2-2 | TRBV15 | NA | NA | CATSGVYSANTGELFF | TGTGCCACCAGCGGAGTGTATAGCGCCAACACCGGGGAGCTGTTTTTT
TRBJ1-1 | TRBV7-8 | NA | NA | CASSFSYTEAFF | TGTGCCAGCAGCTTCAGCTACACTGAAGCTTTCTTT
TRBJ2-5 | TRBV9 | few | TRBD1 | CASSITGGQGEQYF | TGTGCCAGCAGCATCACAGGGGGCCAAGGAGAGCAGTACTTC
TRBJ1-4 | TRBV7-9 | few | TRBD1 | CASSADRVVTNEKLFF | TGTGCCAGCAGCGCCGACAGGGTTGTTACTAATGAAAAACTGTTTTTT
TRBJ2-7 | TRBV12-3/TRBV12-4 | few | NA | CASARLAVPYEQYF | TGTGCCAGCGCCCGCCTGGCGGTACCCTACGAGCAGTACTTC
TRBJ1-1 | TRBV7-2 | NA | NA | CASSLVRDQEAFF | TGTGCCAGCAGCTTAGTCCGGGATCAGGAAGCTTTCTTT
TRBJ2-7 | TRBV6-2/TRBV6-3 | NA | NA | CASTERSYSSYEQYF | TGTGCCAGCACCGAGCGGAGCTACAGCTCCTACGAGCAGTACTTC
TRBJ2-2 | TRBV20-1 | few | TRBD1 | CSRAQGANTGELFF | TGCAGTAGGGCCCAGGGGGCGAACACCGGGGAGCTGTTTTTT
TRBJ1-5 | TRBV12-3/TRBV12-4 | few | NA | CASSLSLGNQPQHF | TGTGCCAGCAGTTTAAGCCTCGGCAATCAGCCCCAGCATTTT
TRBJ2-6 | TRBV3-1 | many | NA | CASSQRVPGANVLTF | TGTGCCAGCAGCCAACGGGTTCCTGGGGCCAACGTCCTGACTTTC
TRBJ2-2 | TRBV6-5 | few | NA | CASTLRLYTTGELFF | TGTGCCAGCACCCTGAGGCTCTACACCACCGGGGAGCTGTTTTTT
TRBJ2-5 | TRBV5-1 | NA | TRBD2 | CASSAGTSGGPPQETQYF | TGCGCCAGCAGCGCCGGGACTAGCGGGGGGCCTCCTCAAGAGACCCAGTACTTC
TRBJ1-3 | TRBV12-3/TRBV12-4 | NA | NA | CASTFSGARSGNTIYF | TGTGCCAGCACCTTCTCGGGGGCGCGTTCCGGAAACACCATATATTTT
TRBJ2-1 | TRBV6-5 | NA | TRBD2 | CASSPGLAGGAEQFF | TGTGCCAGCAGCCCAGGGCTAGCGGGAGGAGCTGAGCAGTTCTTC
TRBJ1-2 | TRBV20-1 | NA | TRBD1 | CSASWLAGGGDGYTF | TGCAGTGCTAGTTGGTTGGCAGGGGGGGGTGATGGCTACACCTTC
TRBJ2-3 | TRBV20-1 | NA | TRBD2 | CSARPSGRSTDTQYF | TGCAGTGCTAGACCTAGCGGGAGGAGCACAGATACGCAGTATTTT
TRBJ2-3 | TRBV5-1 | NA | NA | CASSLAGSGDTQYF | TGCGCCAGCAGCTTGGCAGGGTCCGGAGATACGCAGTATTTT
TRBJ2-1 | TRBV7-9 | NA | NA | CASSQTGSGGPYNEQFF | TGTGCCAGCAGCCAGACAGGGTCGGGAGGGCCCTACAATGAGCAGTTCTTC
TRBJ2-7 | TRBV4-3 | few | NA | CASSHGRERYEQYF | TGCGCCAGCAGCCATGGAAGGGAAAGGTACGAGCAGTACTTC
TRBJ2-6 | TRBV20-1 | many | NA | CSATDSGLSGANVLTF | TGCAGTGCTACGGACAGCGGACTCTCTGGGGCCAACGTCCTGACTTTC
TRBJ2-7 | TRBV11-2 | NA | NA | CASSFHYEQYF | TGTGCCAGCAGCTTTCACTACGAGCAGTACTTC
TRBJ1-1 | TRBV5-1 | NA | NA | CASSWGAVNTEAFF | TGCGCCAGCAGCTGGGGGGCGGTGAACACTGAAGCTTTCTTT
TRBJ2-1 | TRBV7-9 | NA | NA | CASSFGGFSSYNEQFF | TGTGCCAGCAGCTTCGGCGGGTTTTCCTCCTACAATGAGCAGTTCTTC
TRBJ2-7 | TRBV6-2/TRBV6-3 | NA | NA | CASSFAGGEQYF | TGTGCCAGCAGTTTCGCCGGGGGCGAGCAGTACTTC
TRBJ1-3 | TRBV11-2 | NA | NA | CASSSLRGGTHSGNTIYF | TGTGCCAGCAGCTCCCTAAGAGGGGGGACCCACTCTGGAAACACCATATATTTT
TRBJ2-5 | TRBV7-2 | NA | NA | CASRLLEETQYF | TGTGCCAGCAGGTTACTAGAAGAGACCCAGTACTTC
TRBJ2-5 | TRBV7-9 | NA | NA | CASSFRLGERETQYF | TGTGCCAGCAGCTTTCGCTTGGGGGAACGAGAGACCCAGTACTTC
TRBJ1-1 | TRBV12-3/TRBV12-4 | NA | NA | CASSLGSWLRLPTEAFF | TGTGCCAGCAGTTTAGGAAGTTGGCTCCGGTTACCCACTGAAGCTTTCTTT
TRBJ1-3 | TRBV28 | once | NA | CASSFAIRAPLGGNTIYF | TGTGCCAGCAGTTTCGCCATCAGGGCACCTCTGGGAGGAAACACCATATATTTT
TRBJ2-7 | TRBV12-3/TRBV12-4 | few | NA | CASSFRYGYEQYF | TGTGCCAGCAGTTTCAGGTACGGGTACGAGCAGTACTTC
TRBJ2-6 | TRBV2 | few | NA | CASVYSSGANVLTF | TGTGCCAGCGTTTATAGCTCTGGGGCCAACGTCCTGACTTTC
TRBJ1-4 | TRBV11-2 | NA | NA | CASSLGVRADEKLFF | TGTGCCAGCAGCTTAGGCGTCAGGGCGGATGAAAAACTGTTTTTT
TRBJ2-2 | TRBV9 | NA | NA | CASSVGPGHTGELFF | TGTGCCAGCAGCGTAGGGCCGGGGCACACCGGGGAGCTGTTTTTT
TRBJ1-2 | TRBV9 | NA | TRBD1 | CASSARDRVDGYTF | TGTGCCAGCAGCGCAAGGGACAGGGTGGATGGCTACACCTTC
TRBJ2-7 | TRBV6-6 | NA | NA | CASSYSGIGDHEQYF | TGTGCCAGCAGTTACTCTGGAATAGGGGACCACGAGCAGTACTTC
TRBJ2-6 | TRBV15 | NA | NA | CATSTSGAGANVLTF | TGTGCCACCAGCACATCAGGGGCTGGGGCCAACGTCCTGACTTTC
TRBJ2-2 | TRBV12-3/TRBV12-4 | many | NA | CASTFGGGELFF | TGTGCCAGCACCTTCGGGGGCGGGGAGCTGTTTTTT
TRBJ2-3 | TRBV27 | NA | NA | CASRPGRDTQYF | TGTGCCAGCAGACCCGGTCGGGATACGCAGTATTTT
TRBJ2-7 | TRBV5-1 | few | TRBD1 | CASSPAGTASYEQYF | TGCGCCAGCAGCCCGGCCGGGACAGCCTCCTACGAGCAGTACTTC
TRBJ2-3 | TRBV6-5 | once | NA | CASSYLRNTDTQYF | TGTGCCAGCAGTTACTTGAGGAACACAGATACGCAGTATTTT
TRBJ1-4 | TRBV9 | NA | NA | CASSPQSRPTNEKLFF | TGTGCCAGCAGCCCCCAGAGTAGACCAACTAATGAAAAACTGTTTTTT
TRBJ2-5 | TRBV18 | NA | NA | CASSRKEALETLYF | TGTGCCAGCTCACGCAAGGAGGCCCTGGAGACCCTGTACTTC
TRBJ2-1 | TRBV27 | few | TRBD2 | CASSRLARSSYNEQFF | TGTGCCAGCAGTAGACTAGCCCGAAGCTCCTACAATGAGCAGTTCTTC
TRBJ1-1 | TRBV3-1 | NA | NA | CASSQTGRATEAFF | TGTGCCAGCAGCCAAACCGGGAGGGCCACTGAAGCTTTCTTT
TRBJ2-5 | TRBV7-8 | few | NA | CASSPGRQPTQYF | TGTGCCAGCAGCCCCGGGAGACAACCGACCCAGTACTTC
TRBJ2-5 | TRBV19 | NA | NA | CASSISSRETQYF | TGTGCCAGTAGTATATCGTCCCGGGAGACCCAGTACTTC
TRBJ2-7 | TRBV6-2/TRBV6-3 | few | TRBD2 | CASSYEGTSGTYEQYF | TGTGCCAGCAGTTACGAAGGGACTAGCGGAACCTACGAGCAGTACTTC
TRBJ2-7 | TRBV5-1 | few | NA | CASSLARDGVLQGGEQYF | TGCGCCAGCAGCTTGGCCCGGGACGGAGTTCTCCAGGGGGGAGAGCAGTACTTC